Listed below are T cell receptor beta chains from one sample, sequenced in a study of OX40 agonist ivuxolimab in advanced cancers. TCRdb keeps only in-frame clones here, not all; method: immunoSEQ multiplex PCR. The data hold some 65,000 clones, with approximately 86% observed a single time. The material was CD4+ or CD8+ T cells sorted from blood, obtained in a trial of the OX40 agonist ivuxolimab. These receptor sequences come from an adult with an advanced solid tumor such as melanoma, head and neck, liver or kidney cancer. Each CDR3 is given with its conserved first and last residue. The D gene is left open where the match is weak. Size tells how often a clone was seen (once, few, many) or the class of an expanded clone, and some rows leave it out.

TRBV19	TRBJ2-3	-	-	CASSFQRSTDTQYF	TGTGCCAGTTCTTTCCAGCGATCCACAGATACGCAGTATTTT
TRBV6-1	TRBJ2-7	-	once	CAIDWTDAYEQYF	TGTGCCATTGACTGGACGGATGCCTACGAGCAGTACTTC
TRBV2	TRBJ1-2	TRBD1	-	CASRDPQGASGYTF	TGTGCCAGCAGAGACCCACAGGGGGCGTCTGGCTACACCTTC
TRBV28	TRBJ2-1	-	-	CASSWRNEQFF	TGTGCCAGCAGTTGGCGGAATGAGCAGTTCTTC
TRBV28	TRBJ1-2	-	-	CASSFPRGVNYGYTF	TGTGCCAGCAGTTTCCCACGAGGAGTTAACTATGGCTACACCTTC
TRBV6-6	TRBJ2-5	-	-	CASSIGSSFQETQYF	TGTGCCAGCAGTATCGGGTCCTCATTCCAAGAGACCCAGTACTTC
TRBV6-4	TRBJ2-5	TRBD2	-	CASRGPGGQETQYF	TGTGCCAGCAGGGGCCCGGGGGGGCAAGAGACCCAGTACTTC
TRBV19	TRBJ1-5	-	medium-sized	CATKQSSNQPQHF	TGTGCCACGAAGCAGTCGAGCAATCAGCCCCAGCATTTT
TRBV28	TRBJ1-1	-	-	CASGRDSINTEAFF	TGTGCCAGCGGTCGAGACAGCATAAACACTGAAGCTTTCTTT
TRBV5-4	TRBJ1-2	-	-	CASSLVFSGTDGYTF	TGTGCCAGCAGCTTGGTTTTTTCAGGGACGGACGGCTACACCTTC
TRBV5-1	TRBJ1-5	-	-	CASSLGTDRNQPQHF	TGCGCCAGCAGCTTGGGTACAGATCGTAATCAGCCCCAGCATTTT
TRBV4-1	TRBJ2-1	-	-	CASRRGAGAVRDEQFF	TGCGCCAGCAGAAGGGGAGCAGGGGCCGTTAGGGATGAGCAGTTCTTC
TRBV11-2	TRBJ1-6	-	-	CASSPSGRQGSYNSPLHF	TGTGCCAGCAGCCCCTCTGGACGCCAGGGCTCCTATAATTCACCCCTCCACTTT
TRBV5-1	TRBJ2-7	-	-	CASSDSQDSYEQYF	TGCGCCAGCAGCGACAGCCAAGACTCCTACGAGCAGTACTTC
TRBV18	TRBJ2-1	-	-	CASSPFQSSYNEQFF	TGTGCCAGCTCACCTTTCCAGAGCTCCTACAATGAGCAGTTCTTC
TRBV7-9	TRBJ2-7	-	-	CASSLHGGASSYEQYF	TGTGCCAGCAGTTTGCACGGGGGCGCCTCCTCCTACGAGCAGTACTTC
TRBV7-2	TRBJ2-1	-	-	CASSLRIRDPQFF	TGTGCCAGCAGCTTAAGGATAAGAGATCCCCAGTTCTTC
TRBV7-2	TRBJ2-4	-	-	CASSLRREPNIQYF	TGTGCCAGCAGCTTAAGGAGGGAGCCAAACATTCAGTACTTC
TRBV7-3	TRBJ2-5	-	-	CASSPQLTQYF	TGTGCCAGCAGCCCCCAATTGACCCAGTACTTC
TRBV10-1	TRBJ2-4	-	-	CASSGTGMGAKNIQYF	TGCGCCAGCAGTGGCACGGGGATGGGGGCCAAAAACATTCAGTACTTC
TRBV9	TRBJ1-5	TRBD1	-	CASSATGGAFNQPQHF	TGTGCCAGCAGCGCCACAGGGGGCGCTTTCAATCAGCCCCAGCATTTT
TRBV19	TRBJ1-2	-	-	CASSGSPGTDIYGYTF	TGTGCCAGTAGTGGCTCACCCGGGACGGATATCTATGGCTACACCTTC
TRBV28	TRBJ2-7	-	-	CASSSPRKGGTYEQYF	TGTGCCAGCAGTTCCCCCCGGAAGGGGGGAACCTACGAGCAGTACTTC
TRBV10-3	TRBJ2-3	TRBD2	once	CAISESRTSGASTDTQYF	TGTGCCATCAGTGAGTCGAGGACTAGCGGTGCTAGCACAGATACGCAGTATTTT
TRBV7-9	TRBJ2-1	TRBD1	-	CASSLEGRGHYEQFF	TGTGCCAGCAGCTTAGAGGGCAGGGGGCACTATGAGCAGTTCTTC
TRBV7-7	TRBJ2-1	-	-	CASSKDRHNEQFF	TGTGCCAGCAGCAAAGACAGGCACAATGAGCAGTTCTTC
TRBV5-1	TRBJ1-4	TRBD1	few	CASSEPGQREKLFF	TGCGCCAGCAGCGAACCGGGACAGAGGGAAAAACTGTTTTTT
TRBV18	TRBJ2-7	-	-	CASSPPSYEQYF	TGTGCCAGCTCACCGCCCTCCTACGAGCAGTACTTC
TRBV4-1	TRBJ1-5	-	-	CASSQITTASNQPQHF	TGCGCCAGCAGCCAGATTACAACCGCTAGCAATCAGCCCCAGCATTTT
TRBV6-5	TRBJ1-1	-	-	CASSYSLGDTEAFF	TGTGCCAGCAGTTACTCGTTAGGAGATACTGAAGCTTTCTTT
TRBV9	TRBJ2-3	-	-	CASSVEENTQYF	TGTGCCAGCAGCGTAGAAGAAAATACGCAGTATTTT
TRBV2	TRBJ2-2	-	-	CASSLQGGGGTGELFF	TGTGCCAGCAGTCTACAGGGTGGAGGGGGAACCGGGGAGCTGTTTTTT
TRBV29-1	TRBJ2-1	TRBD2	-	CSATGGQLSNEQFF	TGCAGCGCCACGGGAGGCCAACTCTCGAATGAGCAGTTCTTC
TRBV4-2	TRBJ2-1	-	-	CASSQAARGYNEQFF	TGTGCCAGCAGCCAAGCCGCCAGGGGCTACAATGAGCAGTTCTTC
TRBV5-1	TRBJ2-7	-	-	CASSLGGSSSSYEQYF	TGCGCCAGCAGCCTAGGTGGGAGTAGCAGCTCCTACGAGCAGTACTTC
TRBV10-3	TRBJ1-2	-	-	CAISEVPFLGMGHGYTF	TGTGCCATCAGTGAAGTCCCATTTTTGGGCATGGGCCATGGCTACACCTTC
TRBV2	TRBJ2-1	TRBD2	-	CASRQLAGSYNEQFF	TGTGCCAGCAGGCAACTAGCGGGGTCCTACAATGAGCAGTTCTTC
TRBV11-3	TRBJ2-7	-	-	CASSLEEGYEQYF	TGTGCCAGCAGCTTAGAGGAGGGTTACGAGCAGTACTTC
TRBV11-3	TRBJ2-5	-	-	CASSLGGRETQYF	TGTGCCAGCAGCTTAGGGGGAAGAGAGACCCAGTACTTC
TRBV4-3	TRBJ1-3	-	-	CASSQELSRAPFGNTIYF	TGCGCCAGCAGCCAAGAATTGTCCAGGGCACCTTTTGGAAACACCATATATTTT
TRBV19	TRBJ1-1	TRBD1	-	CASMRTGSSEAFF	TGTGCCTCCATGCGGACAGGGTCCTCTGAAGCTTTCTTT
TRBV7-9	TRBJ2-7	-	once	CRGGRLVEQYF	TGTAGAGGAGGGAGACTGGTCGAGCAGTACTTC
TRBV7-8	TRBJ1-5	TRBD1	-	CASSPRGVGQSYQPQHF	TGTGCCAGCAGCCCAAGGGGTGTGGGACAGTCTTATCAGCCCCAGCATTTT
TRBV7-9	TRBJ2-2	TRBD1	-	CASSEIRQGIGDTGELFF	TGTGCCAGCAGCGAGATTCGACAGGGGATTGGCGACACCGGGGAGCTGTTTTTT
TRBV11-2	TRBJ1-2	-	-	CASSLLGGAAGYTF	TGTGCCAGCAGCCTACTTGGGGGGGCAGCTGGCTACACCTTC
TRBV4-1	TRBJ2-1	TRBD2	-	CASSQTTGLVGNEQFF	TGCGCCAGCAGCCAAACGACGGGACTAGTCGGCAATGAGCAGTTCTTC
TRBV11-2	TRBJ1-1	-	-	CASSLGANTEAFF	TGTGCCAGCAGCCTGGGAGCGAACACTGAAGCTTTCTTT
TRBV9	TRBJ1-3	TRBD1	few	CASSPQGASGNTIYF	TGTGCCAGCAGCCCCCAGGGGGCCTCTGGAAACACCATATATTTT
TRBV6-6	TRBJ2-3	-	-	CASGETDTQYF	TGTGCCAGCGGGGAGACAGATACGCAGTATTTT
TRBV6-5	TRBJ2-2	TRBD2	-	CASSSGGANTGELFF	TGTGCCAGCAGTAGCGGGGGGGCGAACACCGGGGAGCTGTTTTTT
TRBV5-1	TRBJ2-7	-	-	CASSLGTGDEGYEQYF	TGCGCCAGCAGCCTAGGGACGGGGGATGAGGGCTACGAGCAGTACTTC
TRBV6-5	TRBJ1-5	-	-	CASSYKTELNQPQHF	TGTGCCAGCAGTTACAAGACAGAACTCAATCAGCCCCAGCATTTT
TRBV5-1	TRBJ2-3	TRBD2	-	CASSLALAGGGTDTQYF	TGCGCCAGCAGCTTGGCGTTGGCGGGGGGGGGCACAGATACGCAGTATTTT
TRBV6-5	TRBJ2-5	TRBD1	once	CASQRGRGSQETQYF	TGTGCCAGCCAGCGAGGCAGGGGGAGCCAAGAGACCCAGTACTTC
TRBV28	TRBJ2-7	TRBD1	-	CASSTGGSAYEQYF	TGTGCCAGCAGTACAGGGGGTTCTGCGTACGAGCAGTACTTC